This TCR beta chain derives from a study of CD8+ T cells in alopecia areata. The overall study: Treated patients swallowed 5 to 10 mg of oral tofacitinib twice daily.

Patients with alopecia areata provided lesional scalp punch biopsies as well as peripheral blood. Reverse transcribed after extraction, RNA yielded cDNA as the sequencing template. TCRdb keeps only in-frame clones here, not all; method: immunoSEQ multiplex PCR. Among about 150,000 clones listed, more than 75% were seen once. With 4 bases removed from V and 2 bases from J, the gap between germline ends came to 3 bases. The germline V gene encodes CDR1 SEHNR and CDR2 FQNEAQ (reference sequence). This CDR3 has 11 residues. Note on this clone: Different DNA sequences within this sample yield the same CDR3.

The specimen comprised CD8+ T cells sorted from blood, sampled at week 0. The clonotype comes from a human donor with alopecia areata. The genes are TRBV7-9 and TRBJ2-7; D unresolved. The CDR3 nucleotides are TGTGCCAGCAGCTCCGCCTACGAGCAGTACTTC. It yields the protein CASSSAYEQYF. Combining the CDR3 with reference TRBV7-9 and TRBJ2-7 gives the whole variable domain DTGVSQNPRHKITKRGQNVTFRCDPISEHNRLYWYRQTLGQGPEFLTYFQNEAQLEKSRLLSDRFSAERPKGSFSTLEIQRTEQGDSAMYLCASSSAYEQYFGPGTRLTVT.